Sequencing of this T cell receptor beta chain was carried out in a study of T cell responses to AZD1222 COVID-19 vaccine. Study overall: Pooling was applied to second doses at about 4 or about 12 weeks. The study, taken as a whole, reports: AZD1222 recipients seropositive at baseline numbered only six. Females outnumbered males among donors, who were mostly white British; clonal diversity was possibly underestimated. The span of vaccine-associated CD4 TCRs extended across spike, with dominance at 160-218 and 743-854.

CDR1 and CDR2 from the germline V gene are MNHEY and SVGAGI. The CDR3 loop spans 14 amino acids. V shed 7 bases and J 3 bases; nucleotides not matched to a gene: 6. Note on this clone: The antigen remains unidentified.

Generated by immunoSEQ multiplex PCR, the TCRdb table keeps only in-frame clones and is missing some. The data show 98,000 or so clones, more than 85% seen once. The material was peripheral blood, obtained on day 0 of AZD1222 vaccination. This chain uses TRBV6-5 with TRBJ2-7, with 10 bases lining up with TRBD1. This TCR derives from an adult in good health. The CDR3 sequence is CASTRGQGSYEQYF. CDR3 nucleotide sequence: TGTGCCAGCACTCGGGGACAGGGGAGCTACGAGCAGTACTTC.